These 23 T cell receptor beta chains share one sample of origin, sequenced in a study of blood T cell repertoires in COVID-19. The protocol was immunoSEQ multiplex PCR, while the TCRdb copy is restricted to in-frame clones and leaves out a portion. The repertoire has about 120,000 clones, about 85% of them found once; the top ten carry around 6.3%. Material: peripheral blood. The receptor source for this set is a man at least 80 years old with active or convalescent COVID-19.

The rearrangement uses TRBV2 and TRBJ2-7; D call uncertain. Trimming removed 6 bases at V and 4 bases at J, with 13 bases between. The length of the CDR3 is 13 residues. CDR1 SNHLY and CDR2 FYNNEI come from the germline V gene. CDR3 sequence reads: CASSPGLFYEQYF. As DNA, the CDR3 is TGTGCCAGCAGCCCTGGCCTCTTTTACGAGCAGTACTTC.

This clone was detected ten times or more. The chain recombines TRBV27 with TRBJ1-2, with 7 bases aligning to TRBD1. This CDR3 is built from 12 residues. From germline, CDR1 is MNHEY and CDR2 SMNVEV (reference sequence). V was clipped by 8 bases and J by 3 bases; unmatched bases: 3. CDR3 region: CASGGQYYGYTF. CDR3 coding DNA: TGTGCCAGCGGGGGACAGTACTATGGCTACACCTTC.

J is TRBJ1-3 and V is TRBV19; D not certain. The CDR3 spans 14 residues. V was clipped by 3 bases and J by 3 bases, with 9 bases between them. Germline V gene sequence: CDR1 LNHDA, CDR2 SQIVND (reference sequence). The CDR3 reads CASSIQDFGNTIYF. The CDR3, as DNA: TGTGCCAGTAGTATCCAGGACTTTGGAAACACCATATATTTT.

The chain employs TRBV30 and TRBJ1-4; D is possibly TRBD1 (5 bases). Trimming took off 2 bases at V and 4 bases at J, with 14 bases between the two ends. This CDR3 contains 15 residues. Germline CDR1 GTSNPN, CDR2 SVGIG (reference sequence). The CDR3, as DNA: TGTGCCTGGAGTACGTACAGGCTACATAATGAAAAACTGTTTTTT. Encoded protein: CAWSTYRLHNEKLFF. The whole variable domain, remainder taken from reference TRBV30 and TRBJ1-4, is SQTIHQWPATLVQPVGSPLSLECTVEGTSNPNLYWYRQAAGRGLQLLFYSVGIGQISSEVPQNLSASRPQDRQFILSSKKLLLSDSGFYLCAWSTYRLHNEKLFFGSGTQLSVL.

The chain couples TRBV5-1 to TRBJ2-1; 8 positions agree with TRBD2. The germline V gene has CDR1 SGHRS and CDR2 YFSETQ. The CDR3 extends over 15 amino acids. The V gene end was trimmed by 3 bases and the J gene end by 5 bases; junction bases not matched to a gene: 7. The CDR3 region is CASSWAAGANNEQFF. CDR3 sequence (DNA): TGCGCCAGCAGCTGGGCAGCGGGGGCGAACAATGAGCAGTTCTTC.

This chain links TRBV29-1 with TRBJ2-3, with 7 bases that match TRBD1. This CDR3 comprises 14 residues. V was clipped by 5 bases and J by 2 bases; unmatched bases: 7. Germline V gene data show CDR1 as SQVTM and CDR2 as ANQGSEA. The CDR3 region is CSVTGVVATDTQYF. CDR3 sequence (DNA): TGCAGCGTTACAGGGGTGGTGGCCACAGATACGCAGTATTTT.

The chain carries TRBV7-3 and TRBJ2-2; D possibly corresponds to TRBD2 (6 bases). The ends were cut back, 4 bases at V and 1 base at J, with 10 bases in the middle. CDR1 SGHTA and CDR2 FQGTGA come from the germline V gene. The CDR3 has 15 amino acids. CDR3 DNA: TGTGCCAGCAGCTCTCGGCGGGGGAACACCGGGGAGCTGTTTTTT. Its translation is CASSSRRGNTGELFF.

J is TRBJ2-3 and V is TRBV5-4; 9 nucleotides align to TRBD1. CDR1 and CDR2 (germline): SGHNT, YYREEE (reference sequence). The junction had 4 bases not matched to a gene; V was cut back by 4 bases and J by 1 base. This CDR3 is built from 15 residues. The CDR3 DNA reads TGTGCCAGCAGCACACGGGACAGGGGCACAGATACGCAGTATTTT. It is translated as CASSTRDRGTDTQYF. The full variable domain, rest sourced from reference TRBV5-4 and TRBJ2-3, is ETGVTQSPTHLIKTRGQQVTLRCSSQSGHNTVSWYQQALGQGPQFIFQYYREEENGRGNFPPRFSGLQFPNYSSELNVNALELDDSALYLCASSTRDRGTDTQYFGPGTRLTVL.

This sequence joins TRBV5-1 and TRBJ2-7; no clear D gene. This CDR3 spans 11 amino acids. V dropped 3 bases and J dropped 6 bases, with 7 bases sitting between them. Germline lookup yields CDR1 SGHRS and CDR2 YFSETQ. CDR3 bases: TGCGCCAGCAGCTCCCGAGGCGAGCAGTACTTC. This sequence encodes CASSSRGEQYF.

The genes are TRBV15 and TRBJ1-1; no firm D call. Germline lookup yields CDR1 LNHNV and CDR2 YYDKDF (reference sequence). With 5 bases removed from V and 1 base from J, the gap between germline ends came to 2 bases. This CDR3 has 11 residues. The CDR3 DNA sequence: TGTGCCACCAGCCGGAACACTGAAGCTTTCTTT. Protein: CATSRNTEAFF.

The V and J genes are TRBV10-3 and TRBJ2-7, with a tentative D call TRBD1 (5 bases). CDR3 length: 13 residues. V lost 7 bases and J lost 0, with 10 bases in between. Germline lookup yields CDR1 ENHRY and CDR2 SYGVKD. CDR3 coding DNA: TGTGCCATCAACCAGGGTATCTCCTACGAGCAGTACTTC. Its protein product is CAINQGISYEQYF.

The chain uses TRBV7-3 and TRBJ1-3; possible D gene TRBD1, 6 bases. Germline CDR1 is SGHTA and CDR2 is FQGTGA. Deletions cut 5 bases from V and 4 bases from J, with 12 bases between. The CDR3 spans 14 residues. The CDR3 sequence: CASSATGSGNTIYF. For the CDR3, the DNA is TGTGCCAGCAGCGCAACAGGGTCCGGAAACACCATATATTTT.

The chain is built from TRBV10-3 and TRBJ1-1, with D perhaps matching TRBD1 (6 bases). Trimming removed 11 bases from V and 1 base from J, with 14 bases in between. Germline CDR1 reads ENHRY; CDR2 reads SYGVKD. The CDR3 is 13 residues long. The CDR3 coding sequence is TGTGCCCTCACGCAGGGGAGGAACACTGAAGCTTTCTTT. Translated, it gives CALTQGRNTEAFF.

This rearrangement joins TRBV19 to TRBJ2-5, with 11 bases fitting TRBD2. The CDR3 is made up of 15 amino acids. The germline V gene encodes CDR1 LNHDA and CDR2 SQIVND (reference sequence). Losses at the gene ends were 7 bases for V and 5 bases for J; bases not matched to a gene: 9. The CDR3 loop is CASTLSGLAVETQYF. The CDR3 DNA sequence: TGTGCCAGTACCTTATCGGGACTAGCGGTGGAGACCCAGTACTTC.

The rearrangement uses TRBV5-8 and TRBJ2-6; maybe TRBD1 (5 bases). Looked up from germline, CDR1 is SGHTS and CDR2 is YDEGEE. There are 16 residues in the CDR3. Trimming took off 2 bases at V and 2 bases at J, with 11 bases between the two ends. The CDR3 nucleotides read TGTGCCAGCAGCTTAAACTGGGGCGCTGGGGCCAACGTCCTGACTTTC. It yields the protein CASSLNWGAGANVLTF.

This chain connects TRBV27 to TRBJ2-3, with TRBD2 matching 9 bases. CDR1 is MNHEY, CDR2 SMNVEV, per germline (reference sequence). This CDR3 has 18 amino acids. Trimming removed 2 bases from V and 6 bases from J; junction bases left unmatched: 15. The CDR3 coding sequence is TGTGCCAGCAGTTTAGGGCAGGGAGTAGCGGGGGCCGGGGATACGCAGTATTTT. This translates into CASSLGQGVAGAGDTQYF.

This clone was seen once. This rearrangement joins TRBV29-1 to TRBJ1-6; D possibly corresponds to TRBD1 (6 bases). V shed 4 bases and J shed 8 bases, with 12 bases lying between them. This CDR3 has 13 amino acids. Per germline, CDR1 SQVTM and CDR2 ANQGSEA. CDR3 amino acids: CSVGEGDHSPLHF. The CDR3 DNA sequence: TGCAGCGTTGGGGAGGGGGATCATTCACCCCTCCACTTT. Complete variable domain (other parts from reference TRBV29-1 and TRBJ1-6): SAVISQKPSRDICQRGTSLTIQCQVDSQVTMMFWYRQQPGQSLTLIATANQGSEATYESGFVIDKFPISRPNLTFSTLTVSNMSPEDSSIYLCSVGEGDHSPLHFGNGTRLTVT.

The chain couples TRBV10-3 to TRBJ2-3; 7 bases fit TRBD2. The CDR3 length is 13 residues. Germline assignment: CDR1 ENHRY and CDR2 SYGVKD. The V gene end was trimmed by 8 bases and the J gene end by 4 bases; junction bases not matched to a gene: 6. The CDR3 region has the DNA TGTGCCATCGGCGGGGGTGCGGCAGATACGCAGTATTTT. Its protein product is CAIGGGAADTQYF.

The rearrangement uses TRBV19 and TRBJ2-1; TRBD1 might be the D (7 bases). CDR3 length: 15 residues. V was clipped by 3 bases and J by 4 bases, with 13 bases between them. Germline CDR1 reads LNHDA; CDR2 reads SQIVND (reference sequence). As DNA, the CDR3 is TGTGCCAGTAGTATGACCAGGGGGAGGTACAATGAGCAGTTCTTC. Protein: CASSMTRGRYNEQFF.

CDR3 loop: CATSDNRAHGYTF. The CDR3 bases are TGTGCCACCAGTGATAACAGGGCACATGGCTACACCTTC. The chain recombines TRBV24-1 with TRBJ1-2; maybe TRBD1 (6 bases). The CDR3 runs to 13 residues. The ends were cut back, 3 bases at V and 6 bases at J, with 10 bases in the middle. In germline, CDR1 is KGHDR, CDR2 SFDVKD.

The table lists this clone with a few counts. The junction does not match germline at one end; this may be a read error. The J gene is TRBJ2-7, the V gene TRBV5-4, with D possibly being TRBD1 (6 bases). CDR1 is SGHNT, CDR2 YYREEE, per germline (reference sequence). The CDR3 length is 9 residues. The CDR3 protein is CARVRARGF. In DNA, the CDR3 is TGTGCCAGGGTGAGGGCCAGGGGCTTC.

The rearrangement links TRBV13 to TRBJ2-1, with D possibly being TRBD2 (7 bases). Germline V gene sequence: CDR1 PRHDT, CDR2 FYEKMQ (reference sequence). V lost 4 bases and J 13 bases, leaving 14 bases between the germline ends. CDR3 length equals 12 residues. CDR3 DNA: TGTGCCAGCAGCTCGGCCGGGGGGCTCCAGTTCTTC. Translating it yields CASSSAGGLQFF.

The genes are TRBV18 and TRBJ1-1, with TRBD1 matching 8 bases. This CDR3 is built from 14 residues. The V and J ends lost 3 bases and 7 bases, in that order; junction bases with no gene match: 7. Germline lookup yields CDR1 KGHSH and CDR2 LQKENI. DNA of the CDR3: TGTGCCAGCTCACCTCCCGGGACAGGCCTTGAAGCTTTCTTT. Protein: CASSPPGTGLEAFF.